This is a list of T cell receptor beta chains from one sample in a study of blood T cell repertoires in COVID-19. Produced via immunoSEQ multiplex PCR; TCRdb's table is partial and in-frame only. The sample gives 150,000 to 200,000 clones, approximately 86% of which show up once; about 1.2% is in the top ten. The specimen was peripheral blood. These receptors all come from a man in his fifties or sixties who had recovered from COVID-19. Both conserved end residues are part of each CDR3. Each record gives: CDR3 protein, CDR3 DNA, clone size, J gene, D gene, V gene. D genes are given only for firm matches. Some rows have no size entry. The others give once, few or many, or a class for an expanded clone.

CDR3aa: CASRGSSGGAFETQYF
CDR3nt: TGTGCCAGCAGAGGTTCTAGCGGGGGGGCCTTTGAGACCCAGTACTTC
abundance: few
j_gene: TRBJ2-5
d_gene: TRBD2
v_gene: TRBV2

CDR3aa: CSALTGLGTEAFF
CDR3nt: TGCAGCGCCTTAACAGGGTTAGGGACTGAAGCTTTCTTT
abundance: .
j_gene: TRBJ1-1
d_gene: .
v_gene: TRBV29-1

CDR3aa: CASSYSNPGGALGYTF
CDR3nt: TGTGCCAGCAGTTACTCGAACCCAGGGGGCGCATTAGGCTACACCTTC
abundance: .
j_gene: TRBJ1-2
d_gene: TRBD1
v_gene: TRBV6-5

CDR3aa: CASSPATGSGYEQYF
CDR3nt: TGTGCCAGCAGCCCTGCCACAGGGAGTGGGTACGAGCAGTACTTC
abundance: .
j_gene: TRBJ2-7
d_gene: .
v_gene: TRBV7-9

CDR3aa: CASSLSGIYEQYF
CDR3nt: TGTGCCAGCAGTTTATCAGGGATCTACGAGCAGTACTTC
abundance: .
j_gene: TRBJ2-7
d_gene: .
v_gene: TRBV12-3/TRBV12-4

CDR3aa: CASSRGQGLNSGANVLTF
CDR3nt: TGTGCCAGCAGCCGCGGACAGGGCCTTAACTCTGGGGCCAACGTCCTGACTTTC
abundance: .
j_gene: TRBJ2-6
d_gene: TRBD1
v_gene: TRBV4-2

CDR3aa: CASSPRTGGEQYF
CDR3nt: TGTGCCAGCAGCCCTCGGACAGGGGGCGAGCAGTACTTC
abundance: .
j_gene: TRBJ2-7
d_gene: TRBD1
v_gene: TRBV11-3

CDR3aa: CAWSRRGGVNTEAFF
CDR3nt: TGTGCCTGGAGTCGGAGGGGGGGGGTGAACACTGAAGCTTTCTTT
abundance: .
j_gene: TRBJ1-1
d_gene: .
v_gene: TRBV30

CDR3aa: CASSQRAGQGAGYTF
CDR3nt: TGTGCCAGCAGCCAGCGAGCGGGACAGGGGGCTGGCTACACCTTC
abundance: .
j_gene: TRBJ1-2
d_gene: TRBD1
v_gene: TRBV3-1/TRBV3-2

CDR3aa: CSVDSGVRTDTQYF
CDR3nt: TGCAGCGTTGATTCGGGGGTGCGCACAGATACGCAGTATTTT
abundance: .
j_gene: TRBJ2-3
d_gene: .
v_gene: TRBV29-1

CDR3aa: CASSLGWASRDNSPLHF
CDR3nt: TGTGCCAGCAGCTTAGGGTGGGCGTCTCGAGATAATTCACCCCTCCACTTT
abundance: .
j_gene: TRBJ1-6
d_gene: .
v_gene: TRBV7-9

CDR3aa: CASSYSRLPGNTIYF
CDR3nt: TGTGCCAGCAGTTACTCCCGGTTGCCTGGAAACACCATATATTTT
abundance: .
j_gene: TRBJ1-3
d_gene: .
v_gene: TRBV6-5

CDR3aa: CASSYRTGGGTEAFF
CDR3nt: TGTGCCAGCAGCTACAGGACAGGGGGCGGAACTGAAGCTTTCTTT
abundance: .
j_gene: TRBJ1-1
d_gene: TRBD1
v_gene: TRBV7-9

CDR3aa: CASSSQGRGRGSYEQYF
CDR3nt: TGTGCCAGCAGTTCGCAGGGGAGGGGACGCGGATCGTACGAGCAGTACTTC
abundance: few
j_gene: TRBJ2-7
d_gene: .
v_gene: TRBV27

CDR3aa: CASSDRGTTNEKLFF
CDR3nt: TGTGCCAGCAGTGACAGGGGGACAACTAATGAAAAACTGTTTTTT
abundance: few
j_gene: TRBJ1-4
d_gene: TRBD1
v_gene: TRBV6-1

CDR3aa: CASSSLNRGIAKNIQYF
CDR3nt: TGTGCCAGCAGTTCACTGAACAGGGGAATAGCCAAAAACATTCAGTACTTC
abundance: .
j_gene: TRBJ2-4
d_gene: TRBD1
v_gene: TRBV6-2/TRBV6-3

CDR3aa: CASSLGLAGAYNEQFF
CDR3nt: TGCGCCAGCAGCCTGGGACTAGCGGGGGCCTACAATGAGCAGTTCTTC
abundance: .
j_gene: TRBJ2-1
d_gene: TRBD2
v_gene: TRBV4-3